The entry below gives a single T cell receptor (beta chain) sequence along with its context. Its antigen remains unidentified. Qualities for individual bases were not recorded, and no much larger clone is one base off. This specimen comes from a study of blood T cells in healthy people across ages (dated by TCRdb to the mid-2010s). About the investigation overall: Template switching captured roughly one uniquely barcoded TCR beta cDNA molecule per two T cells in model experiments. To track age-related changes in TCR beta repertoire diversity, the study relied on deep sequencing normalized with unique cDNA molecular identifiers. Donors were grouped into four age groups: young (average approximately 15 years), middle-aged (around 39), aged (around 62) and long-lived (approximately 82). To avoid experimental bias, donors of different ages were distributed randomly across sequencing lanes. The study analyzed two additional independent replicas of 1 million unique cDNA reads from the same blood draw for two donors, one aged 18 to 30 and one aged 80 or older.

The method behind the library was 5' RACE. The second PCR ran for roughly 7 to 11 cycles and used a J-beta primer mix along with a sample-barcoded 5' primer. A unique molecular identifier was introduced onto each TCR beta cDNA molecule by a template-switch 5' adaptor carrying 12 random nucleotides. At least 2.5 million CDR3-containing paired-end reads were obtained from each sample. The Mint cDNA synthesis kit, primed by a TRBC-specific oligonucleotide, was used to synthesize first-strand cDNA from all RNA. After uracil-DNA glycosylase treatment, a first 18-cycle PCR used universal primers M1SS and BC2_uni_R on all cDNA. The source study handled its data this way. Each sample was normalized by randomly selecting 1 million high-quality reads, each carrying a distinct molecular identifier. Reads sharing molecular identifiers were discarded rather than binned into consensus sequences. MiTCR, run with a Q25 quality threshold and the strictest error-elimination algorithm, handled CDR3 identification, clonotype clustering and error correction. Lower-bound total TCR beta diversity was estimated with a nonparametric unseen species model using Euler transformation. The public sequencing data were trimmed at Q25 with fastp and processed into clonotypes with MiXCR by TCRdb, which kept only in-frame beta chains. Rows are unified per CDR3 protein, each entry keeping the most common DNA and genes. In this record, the V and J calls reflect TCRdb's handling and not the investigators' own analysis. This sample comprises 1,800,000 or so distinct CDR3 sequences, around 42% of them detected only once. The ten largest clones add up to around 23% of the sample.

From a lookup of the germline V gene, CDR1 and CDR2 are ENHRY and SYGVKD. V is reduced by 4 bases and J by 3 bases, leaving a spacing of 13 bases between them. Inclusive of the bounding cysteine and phenylalanine, the CDR3 is 15 residues long. The only DNA kept is the CDR3, 45 bases in frame from the first base. Systemically healthy Caucasian individuals from Russia, around 39 in total and aged roughly 6 to 95 years, were included as donors. Each donor gave ten milliliters of peripheral blood, drawn into EDTA-treated Vacutainer tubes. Ficoll-Paque density-gradient centrifugation was used to isolate PBMCs, with at least 7 million per sample. Total RNA, at least 6 micrograms per sample, was extracted from PBMCs with Trizol reagent. The percentages of naive CD45RAhigh/CD27high T cells were determined by flow cytometry on a PBMC aliquot from every donor. The paper as a whole reports these results and caveats: Bulk unsorted PBMC profiling prevented conclusive comparison of naive and antigen-experienced compartments. Estimates of total diversity based on one million sequenced T cells were considered lower bounds and underestimates. Compared with the aged group, more naive CD4+ T cells, fewer expanded clones and increased TCR diversity were shown by the long-lived group, suggesting age selection. The CMV infection status of donors was not known, potentially confounding age-related changes in expanded clonotypes. As age increased, observed TCR beta diversity per million T cells dropped in a roughly linear way, and a significant reduction was already evident by age about 40. There was a strong correlation between observed TCR beta diversity and the percentage of naive T cells measured by flow cytometry.

This TCR was sampled from a human donor in good health. The sample was blood. The chain is made from TRBV10-3 and TRBJ2-1; TRBD2 is a weak D gene call, 6 bases matching. The CDR3 protein: CAISVQGGLYNEQFF. The nucleotides are TGTGCCATCAGTGTCCAGGGAGGTCTCTACAATGAGCAGTTCTTC.